This TCR beta chain emerged from a study of CD8+CD57+ T cells in acquired aplastic anemia. Study-wide background: The DNA of sorted CD4+ and CD8+ cells averaged approximately 2.9 ug.

This clonotype appeared a few times. In patients chosen for sequencing, flow cytometry had shown CD8+CD57+ cell expansion. The template for TCR beta VDJ and CDR3 sequence profiling was genomic DNA. A single record per CDR3 protein comes from TCRdb applying MiXCR to the reads. The repertoire has about 150,000 distinct CDR3 sequences, 40% to 55% of them found once; the top ten carry 3% to 4%. CDR1 is LGHNA and CDR2 is YSLEER in the germline V gene. This CDR3 is 14 amino acids long. The V gene lost 1 base and the J gene lost 4 bases, with 7 bases spanning the gap. The TCR sequence derives from a human donor with aplastic anemia. V and J are TRBV4-3 and TRBJ2-2; D remains ambiguous. The sample taken for sequencing was sorted CD4+, CD8+, or CD8+CD57+ T cells (not recorded which) from PBMCs. The CDR3 here is CASSQGESTGELFF. The CDR3 nucleotides are TGCGCCAGCAGCCAAGGGGAAAGCACCGGGGAGCTGTTTTTT.